Here is one TCR beta chain with its context. V was shortened by 7 bases and J by 0 bases, with 14 bases between the two germline ends. This CDR3 comprises 16 residues. The germline gives CDR1 SGDLS, CDR2 YYNGEE. This entry comes from a study of blood T cell repertoires in COVID-19. Repertoires were generated with immunoSEQ multiplex PCR, while TCRdb's copy carries only in-frame clones and drops some. The sample yields about 150,000 clones, under 90% seen once. The clonotype comes from a man in his fifties or sixties with acute or convalescent COVID-19. J is TRBJ2-6 and V is TRBV9, with D perhaps TRBD1 (6 bases). Sequenced: peripheral blood. CDR3: CASSRTAHSGANVLTF. In DNA, the CDR3 is TGTGCCAGCTCTAGGACAGCACACTCTGGGGCCAACGTCCTGACTTTC. Full variable domain (remainder filled in from reference TRBV9 and TRBJ2-6): DSGVTQTPKHLITATGQRVTLRCSPRSGDLSVYWYQQSLDQGLQFLIQYYNGEERAKGNILERFSAQQFPDLHSELNLSSLELGDSALYFCASSRTAHSGANVLTFGAGSRLTVL.